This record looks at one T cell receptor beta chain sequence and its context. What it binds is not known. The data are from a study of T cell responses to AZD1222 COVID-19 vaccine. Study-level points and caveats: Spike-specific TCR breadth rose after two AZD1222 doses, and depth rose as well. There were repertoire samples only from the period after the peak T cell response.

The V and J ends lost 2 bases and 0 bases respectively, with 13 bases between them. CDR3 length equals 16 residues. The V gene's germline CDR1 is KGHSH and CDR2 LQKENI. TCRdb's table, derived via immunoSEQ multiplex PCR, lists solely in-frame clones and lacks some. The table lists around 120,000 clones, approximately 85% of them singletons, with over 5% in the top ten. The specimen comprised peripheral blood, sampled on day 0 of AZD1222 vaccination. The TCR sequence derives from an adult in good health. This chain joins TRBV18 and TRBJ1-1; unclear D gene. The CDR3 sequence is CASSPTRHLMNTEAFF. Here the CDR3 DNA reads TGTGCCAGCTCACCAACCAGGCACCTAATGAACACTGAAGCTTTCTTT.